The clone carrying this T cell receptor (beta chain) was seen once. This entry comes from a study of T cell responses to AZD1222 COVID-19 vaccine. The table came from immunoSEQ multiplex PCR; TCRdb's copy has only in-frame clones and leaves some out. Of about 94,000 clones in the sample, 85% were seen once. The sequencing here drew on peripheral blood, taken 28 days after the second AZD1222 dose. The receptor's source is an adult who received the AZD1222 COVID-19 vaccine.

The DNA for the CDR3 is TGTGCCATCAGTGAGTCGGTGGGAGTCCACGAGCAGTACTTC. This gives the protein CAISESVGVHEQYF. The chain links TRBV10-3 to TRBJ2-7, with a weak D call TRBD2 (5 bases). Looked up from germline, CDR1 is ENHRY and CDR2 is SYGVKD. The CDR3 spans 14 residues. Trimming took 0 bases from V and 5 from J, leaving 11 bases between them.